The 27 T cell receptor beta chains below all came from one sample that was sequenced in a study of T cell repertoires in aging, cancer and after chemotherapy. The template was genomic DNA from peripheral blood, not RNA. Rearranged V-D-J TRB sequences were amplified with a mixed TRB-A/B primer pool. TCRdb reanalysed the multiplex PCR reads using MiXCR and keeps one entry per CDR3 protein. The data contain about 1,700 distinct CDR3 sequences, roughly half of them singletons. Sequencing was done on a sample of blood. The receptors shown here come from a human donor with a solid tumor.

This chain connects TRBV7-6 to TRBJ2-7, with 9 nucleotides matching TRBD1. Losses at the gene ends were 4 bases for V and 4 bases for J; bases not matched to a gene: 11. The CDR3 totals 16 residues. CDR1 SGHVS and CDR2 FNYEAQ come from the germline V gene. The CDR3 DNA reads TGTGCCAGCAGCTCCTACGCGGGACAGGGTGTATACGAGCAGTACTTC. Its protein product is CASSSYAGQGVYEQYF.

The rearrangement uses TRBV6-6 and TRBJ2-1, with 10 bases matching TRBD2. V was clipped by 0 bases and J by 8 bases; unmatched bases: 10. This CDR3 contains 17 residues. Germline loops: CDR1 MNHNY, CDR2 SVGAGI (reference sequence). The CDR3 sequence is CASSYSTSGTTVHEQFF. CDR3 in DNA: TGTGCCAGCAGTTACTCAACTAGCGGGACGACAGTACATGAGCAGTTCTTC.

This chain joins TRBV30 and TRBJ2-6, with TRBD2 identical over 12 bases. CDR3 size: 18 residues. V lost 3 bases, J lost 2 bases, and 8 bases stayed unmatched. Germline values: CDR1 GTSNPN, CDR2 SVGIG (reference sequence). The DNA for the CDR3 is TGTGCCTGGAGCCCTATGACTAGCGGGAGTACTGGGGCCAACGTCCTGACTTTC. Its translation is CAWSPMTSGSTGANVLTF.

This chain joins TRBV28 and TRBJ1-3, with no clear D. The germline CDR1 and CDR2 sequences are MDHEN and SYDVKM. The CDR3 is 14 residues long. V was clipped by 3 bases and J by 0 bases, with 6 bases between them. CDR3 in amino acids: CASSFNPSGNTIYF. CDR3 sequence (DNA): TGTGCCAGCAGTTTTAATCCCTCTGGAAACACCATATATTTT.

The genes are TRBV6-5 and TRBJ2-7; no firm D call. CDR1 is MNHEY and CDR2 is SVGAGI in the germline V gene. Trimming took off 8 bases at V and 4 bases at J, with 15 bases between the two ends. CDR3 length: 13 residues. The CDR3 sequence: CASSPPQEYEQYF. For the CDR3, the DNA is TGTGCCAGCTCACCACCGCAGGAGTACGAGCAGTACTTC.

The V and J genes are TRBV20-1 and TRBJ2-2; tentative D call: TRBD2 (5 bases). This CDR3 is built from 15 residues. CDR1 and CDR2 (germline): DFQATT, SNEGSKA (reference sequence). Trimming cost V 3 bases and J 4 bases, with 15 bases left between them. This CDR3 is CSARRLASSTGELFF. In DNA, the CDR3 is TGCAGTGCTAGGCGGTTAGCGAGCAGCACCGGGGAGCTGTTTTTT.

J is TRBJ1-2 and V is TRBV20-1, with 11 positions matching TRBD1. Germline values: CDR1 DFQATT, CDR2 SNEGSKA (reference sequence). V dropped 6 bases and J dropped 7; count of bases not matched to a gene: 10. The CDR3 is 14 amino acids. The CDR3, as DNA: TGCAGTGCCGGACAGGGGGCTCGGGATATTGGCTACACCTTC. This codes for CSAGQGARDIGYTF.

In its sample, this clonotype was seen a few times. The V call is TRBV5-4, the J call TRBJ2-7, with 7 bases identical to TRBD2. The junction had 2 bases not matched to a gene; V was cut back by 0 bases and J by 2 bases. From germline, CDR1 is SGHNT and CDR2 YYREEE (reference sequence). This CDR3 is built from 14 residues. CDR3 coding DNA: TGTGCCAGCAGCTTGGCGGGGAGGGCCTACGAGCAGTACTTC. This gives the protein CASSLAGRAYEQYF.

The CDR3, as DNA: TGTGCCACCAGCAGTTCAACTAGCGGGAGCAGCACAGATACGCAGTATTTT. As protein: CATSSSTSGSSTDTQYF. The chain combines TRBV15 with TRBJ2-3; TRBD2 agrees at 11 bases. Unmatched junction bases numbered 5, after V lost 3 bases and J lost 0 bases. Germline V CDR1 and CDR2: LNHNV, YYDKDF (reference sequence). This CDR3 is 17 amino acids long.

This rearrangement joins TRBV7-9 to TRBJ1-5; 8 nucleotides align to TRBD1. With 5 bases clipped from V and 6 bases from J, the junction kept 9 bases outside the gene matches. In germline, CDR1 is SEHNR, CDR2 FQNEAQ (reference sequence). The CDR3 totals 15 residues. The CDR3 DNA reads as TGTGCCAGCAGCCCAGGGGACAGGATAGGTCAGCCCCAGCATTTT. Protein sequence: CASSPGDRIGQPQHF.

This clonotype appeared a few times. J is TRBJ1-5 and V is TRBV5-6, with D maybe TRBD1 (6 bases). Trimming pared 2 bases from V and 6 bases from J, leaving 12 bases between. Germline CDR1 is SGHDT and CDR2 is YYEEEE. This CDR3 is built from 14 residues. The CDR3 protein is CASSLRGAIQPQHF. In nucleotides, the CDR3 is TGTGCCAGCAGCTTACGGGGGGCGATTCAGCCCCAGCATTTT. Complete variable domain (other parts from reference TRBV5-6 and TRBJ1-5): DAGVTQSPTHLIKTRGQQVTLRCSPKSGHDTVSWYQQALGQGPQFIFQYYEEEERQRGNFPDRFSGHQFPNYSSELNVNALLLGDSALYLCASSLRGAIQPQHFGDGTRLSIL.

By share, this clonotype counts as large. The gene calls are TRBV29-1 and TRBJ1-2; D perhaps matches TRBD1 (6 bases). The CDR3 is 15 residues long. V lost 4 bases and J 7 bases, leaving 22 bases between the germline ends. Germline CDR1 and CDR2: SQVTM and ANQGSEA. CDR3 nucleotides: TGCAGCGTTGGGACAGCGGGCGATAGTGTGTCTGGCTACACCTTC. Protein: CSVGTAGDSVSGYTF.

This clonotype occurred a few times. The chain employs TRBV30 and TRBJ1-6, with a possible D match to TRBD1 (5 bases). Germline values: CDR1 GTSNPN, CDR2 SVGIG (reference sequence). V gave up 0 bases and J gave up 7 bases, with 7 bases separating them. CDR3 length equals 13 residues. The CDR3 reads CAWSVQGNSPLHF. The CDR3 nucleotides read TGTGCCTGGAGTGTTCAGGGAAATTCACCCCTCCACTTT.

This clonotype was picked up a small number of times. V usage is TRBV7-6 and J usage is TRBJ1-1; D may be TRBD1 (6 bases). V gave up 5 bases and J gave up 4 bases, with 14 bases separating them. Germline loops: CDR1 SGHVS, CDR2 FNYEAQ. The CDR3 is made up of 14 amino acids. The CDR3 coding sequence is TGTGCCAGCAGCGCCCAAACAGGGAGCACTGAAGCTTTCTTT. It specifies CASSAQTGSTEAFF.

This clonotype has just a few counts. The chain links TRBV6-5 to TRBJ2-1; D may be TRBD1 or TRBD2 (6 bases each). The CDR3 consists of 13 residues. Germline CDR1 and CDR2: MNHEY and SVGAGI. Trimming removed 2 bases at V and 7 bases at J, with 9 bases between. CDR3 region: CASSYGGQNEQFF. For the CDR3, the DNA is TGTGCCAGCAGTTACGGGGGGCAGAATGAGCAGTTCTTC.

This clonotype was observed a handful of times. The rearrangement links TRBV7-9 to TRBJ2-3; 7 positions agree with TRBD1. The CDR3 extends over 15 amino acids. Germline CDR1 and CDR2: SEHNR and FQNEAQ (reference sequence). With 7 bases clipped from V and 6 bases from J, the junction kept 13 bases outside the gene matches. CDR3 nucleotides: TGTGCCAGCAAATCGGTCGACAGGGATACGGATACGCAGTATTTT. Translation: CASKSVDRDTDTQYF.

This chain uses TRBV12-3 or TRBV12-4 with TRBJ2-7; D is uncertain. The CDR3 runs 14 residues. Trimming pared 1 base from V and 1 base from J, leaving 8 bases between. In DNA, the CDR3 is TGTGCCAGCAGTTTAGGTGGCTCGTCCTACGAGCAGTACTTC. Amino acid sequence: CASSLGGSSYEQYF.

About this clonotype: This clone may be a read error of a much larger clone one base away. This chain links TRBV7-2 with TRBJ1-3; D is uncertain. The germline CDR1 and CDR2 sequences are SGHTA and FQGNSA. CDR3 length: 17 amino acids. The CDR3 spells CASSLDNAGSSENTIYF. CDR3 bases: TGTGCCAGCAGCTTAGACAACGCGGGCAGCTCTGAAAACACCATATATTTT.

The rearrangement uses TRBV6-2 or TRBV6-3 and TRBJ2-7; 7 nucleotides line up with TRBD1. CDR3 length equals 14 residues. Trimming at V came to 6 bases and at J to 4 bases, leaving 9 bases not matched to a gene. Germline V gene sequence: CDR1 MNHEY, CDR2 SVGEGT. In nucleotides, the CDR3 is TGTGCCAGCAGAAAAACGGGACAGAGGTACGAGCAGTACTTC. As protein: CASRKTGQRYEQYF.

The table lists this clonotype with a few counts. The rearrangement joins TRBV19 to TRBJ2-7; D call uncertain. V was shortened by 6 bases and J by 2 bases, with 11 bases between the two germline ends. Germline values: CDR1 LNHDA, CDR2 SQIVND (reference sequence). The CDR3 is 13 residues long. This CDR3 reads CASRGSSTYEQYF. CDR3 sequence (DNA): TGTGCCAGTAGGGGCAGCAGCACCTACGAGCAGTACTTC.

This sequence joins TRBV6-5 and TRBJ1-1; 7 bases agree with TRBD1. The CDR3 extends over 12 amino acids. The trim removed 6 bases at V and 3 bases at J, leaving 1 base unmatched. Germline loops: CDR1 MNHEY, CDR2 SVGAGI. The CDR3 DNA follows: TGTGCCAGCAGAACAGGGGACACTGAAGCTTTCTTT. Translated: CASRTGDTEAFF.

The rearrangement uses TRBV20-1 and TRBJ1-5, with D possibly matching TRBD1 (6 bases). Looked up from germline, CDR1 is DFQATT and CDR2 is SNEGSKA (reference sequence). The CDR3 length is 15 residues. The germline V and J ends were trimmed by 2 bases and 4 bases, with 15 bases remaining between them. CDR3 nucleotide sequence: TGCAGTGCTAGAAAACCGGGACATCTGAATCAGCCCCAGCATTTT. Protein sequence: CSARKPGHLNQPQHF.

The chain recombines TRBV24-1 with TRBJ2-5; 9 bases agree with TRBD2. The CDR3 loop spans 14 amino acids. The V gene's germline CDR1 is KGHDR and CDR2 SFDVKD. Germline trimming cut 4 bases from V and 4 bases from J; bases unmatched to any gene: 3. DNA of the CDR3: TGTGCCACCAGTGACCCGACTAGCGGAGAGACCCAGTACTTC. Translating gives CATSDPTSGETQYF.

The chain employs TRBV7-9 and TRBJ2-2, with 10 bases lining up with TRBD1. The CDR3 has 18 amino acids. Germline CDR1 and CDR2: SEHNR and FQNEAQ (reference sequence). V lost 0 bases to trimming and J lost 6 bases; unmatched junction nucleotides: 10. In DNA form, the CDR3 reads TGTGCCAGCAGCTTAGCGCTCCGGACAGGGGGTATGGCCGGGGAGCTGTTTTTT. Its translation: CASSLALRTGGMAGELFF.

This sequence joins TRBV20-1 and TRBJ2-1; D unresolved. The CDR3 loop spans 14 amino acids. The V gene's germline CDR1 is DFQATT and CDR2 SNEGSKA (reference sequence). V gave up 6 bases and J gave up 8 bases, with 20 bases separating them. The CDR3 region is CSARIVNVFDEQFF. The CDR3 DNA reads TGCAGTGCGAGAATAGTGAATGTATTCGATGAGCAGTTCTTC.

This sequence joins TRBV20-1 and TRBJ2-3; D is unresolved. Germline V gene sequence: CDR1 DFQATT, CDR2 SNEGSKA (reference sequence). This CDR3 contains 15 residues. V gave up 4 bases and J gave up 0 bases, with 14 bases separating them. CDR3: CSAIDGVTSTDTQYF. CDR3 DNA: TGCAGTGCTATAGATGGGGTCACTAGCACAGATACGCAGTATTTT.

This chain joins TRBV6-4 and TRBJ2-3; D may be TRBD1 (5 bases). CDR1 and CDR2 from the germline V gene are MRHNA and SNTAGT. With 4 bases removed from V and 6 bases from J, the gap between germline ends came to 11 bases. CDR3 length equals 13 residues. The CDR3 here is CASSGRAGDTQYF. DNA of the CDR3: TGTGCCAGCAGTGGTCGGGCAGGGGATACGCAGTATTTT.